The sequence of this T cell receptor (beta chain) was determined in a study of radiation and T cells in renal cell carcinoma. In the study overall: Nephrectomy followed 15 Gy stereotactic body radiation by 4 weeks. Notes on the study in general: Pretreatment tumor biopsies were lacking, so baseline clonotypes are unknown.

Indicated time point: blood 2 weeks post-SBRT. Regarding treatment: 15 Gy SBRT to primary tumor, nephrectomy 4 weeks later. Serial blood draws occurred at baseline and 2 and 4 weeks post-SBRT. The patient's renal cell carcinoma had clear cell pathology. The assay was immunoSEQ multiplex PCR, and TCRdb's table has in-frame clones only and misses some. The sample lists 150,000 to 190,000 clones, about nine tenths occurring once. On this clone: Its matching antigen is unknown.

Germline V gives CDR1 SQVTM, CDR2 ANQGSEA. The ends were cut back, 4 bases at V and 4 bases at J, with 7 bases in the middle. The CDR3 has 11 amino acids. The TCR was taken from a woman aged 45-59 years with renal cell carcinoma. Source: blood, taken from a patient whose treatment included radiotherapy and nephrectomy. The V and J genes are TRBV29-1 and TRBJ1-1; D is undetermined. The CDR3 coding sequence is TGCAGCGTTGGGCTATCCACTGAAGCTTTCTTT. This gives the protein CSVGLSTEAFF.